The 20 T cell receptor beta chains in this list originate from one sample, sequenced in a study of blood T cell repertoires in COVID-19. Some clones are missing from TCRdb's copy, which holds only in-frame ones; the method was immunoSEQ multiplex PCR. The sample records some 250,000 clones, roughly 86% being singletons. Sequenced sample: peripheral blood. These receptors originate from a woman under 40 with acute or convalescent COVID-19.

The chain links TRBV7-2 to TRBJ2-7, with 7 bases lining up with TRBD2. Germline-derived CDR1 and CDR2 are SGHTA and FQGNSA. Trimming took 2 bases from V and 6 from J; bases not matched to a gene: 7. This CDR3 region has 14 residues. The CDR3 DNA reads TGTGCCAGCAGCTTAAAGACCGGGACTACCGAGCAGTACTTC. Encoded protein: CASSLKTGTTEQYF.

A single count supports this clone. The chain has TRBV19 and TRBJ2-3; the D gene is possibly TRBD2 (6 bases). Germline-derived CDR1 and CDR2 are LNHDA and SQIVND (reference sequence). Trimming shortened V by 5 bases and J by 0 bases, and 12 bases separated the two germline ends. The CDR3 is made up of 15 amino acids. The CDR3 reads CASSPLRGSTDTQYF. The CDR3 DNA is TGTGCCAGTAGTCCCCTTCGGGGGAGCACAGATACGCAGTATTTT.

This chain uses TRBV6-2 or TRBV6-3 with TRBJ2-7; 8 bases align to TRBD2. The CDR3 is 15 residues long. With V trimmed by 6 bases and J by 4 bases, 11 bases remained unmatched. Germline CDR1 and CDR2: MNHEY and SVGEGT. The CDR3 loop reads CASSLSDGGGYEQYF. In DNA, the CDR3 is TGTGCCAGCAGCCTCTCGGACGGGGGGGGTTACGAGCAGTACTTC.

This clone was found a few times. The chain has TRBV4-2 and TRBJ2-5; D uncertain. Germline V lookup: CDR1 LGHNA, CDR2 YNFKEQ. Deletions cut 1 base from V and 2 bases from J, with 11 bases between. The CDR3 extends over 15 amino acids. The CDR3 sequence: CASSQVGTAQETQYF. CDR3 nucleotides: TGTGCCAGCAGCCAAGTGGGTACAGCTCAAGAGACCCAGTACTTC.

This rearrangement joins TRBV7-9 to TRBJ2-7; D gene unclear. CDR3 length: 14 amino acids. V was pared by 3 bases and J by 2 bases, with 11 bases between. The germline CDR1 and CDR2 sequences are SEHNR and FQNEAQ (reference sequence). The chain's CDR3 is CASSFGQSTYEQYF. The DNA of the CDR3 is TGTGCCAGCAGCTTTGGGCAGTCGACCTACGAGCAGTACTTC.

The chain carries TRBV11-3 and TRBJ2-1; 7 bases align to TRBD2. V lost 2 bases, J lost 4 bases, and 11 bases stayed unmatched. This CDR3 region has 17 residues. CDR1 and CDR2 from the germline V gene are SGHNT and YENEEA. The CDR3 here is CASSLKRGLAEYNEQFF. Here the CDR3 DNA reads TGTGCCAGCAGCTTAAAAAGAGGTCTAGCGGAATACAATGAGCAGTTCTTC. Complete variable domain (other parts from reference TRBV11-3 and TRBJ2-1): EAGVVQSPRYKIIEKKQPVAFWCNPISGHNTLYWYLQNLGQGPELLIRYENEEAVDDSQLPKDRFSAERLKGVDSTLKIQPAELGDSAVYLCASSLKRGLAEYNEQFFGPGTRLTVL.

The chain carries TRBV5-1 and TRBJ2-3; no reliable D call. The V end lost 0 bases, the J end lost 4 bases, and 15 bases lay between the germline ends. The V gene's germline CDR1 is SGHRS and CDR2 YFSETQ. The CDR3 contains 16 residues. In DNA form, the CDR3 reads TGCGCCAGCAGCTTGGAAGGCACTACTATTTCAGATACGCAGTATTTT. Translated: CASSLEGTTISDTQYF.

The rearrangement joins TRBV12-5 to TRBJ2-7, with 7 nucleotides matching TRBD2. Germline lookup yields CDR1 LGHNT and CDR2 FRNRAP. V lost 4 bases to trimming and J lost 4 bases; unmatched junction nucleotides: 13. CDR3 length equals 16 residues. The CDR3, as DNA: TGTGCTAGTGGTTCCAACAGCGGGGTCGGCGCTTACGAGCAGTACTTC. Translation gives CASGSNSGVGAYEQYF.

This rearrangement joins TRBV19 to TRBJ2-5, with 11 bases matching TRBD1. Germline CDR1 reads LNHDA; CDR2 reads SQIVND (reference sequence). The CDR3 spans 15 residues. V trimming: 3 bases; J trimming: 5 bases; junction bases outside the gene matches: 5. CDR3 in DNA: TGTGCCAGTAGTATCAGGACAGGGGGCTATGAGACCCAGTACTTC. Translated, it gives CASSIRTGGYETQYF.

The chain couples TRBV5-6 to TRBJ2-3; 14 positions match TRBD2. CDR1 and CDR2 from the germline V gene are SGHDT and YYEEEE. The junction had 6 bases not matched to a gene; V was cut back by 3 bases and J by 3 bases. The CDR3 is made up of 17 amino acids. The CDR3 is CASSWGTSGSSTDTQYF. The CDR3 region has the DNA TGTGCCAGCAGCTGGGGGACTAGCGGGAGCTCTACAGATACGCAGTATTTT.

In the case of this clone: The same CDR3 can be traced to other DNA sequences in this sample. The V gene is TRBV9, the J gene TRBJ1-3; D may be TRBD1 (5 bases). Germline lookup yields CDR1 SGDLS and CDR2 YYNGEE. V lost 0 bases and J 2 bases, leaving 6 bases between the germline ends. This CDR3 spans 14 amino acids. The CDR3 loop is CASSVAGTGNTIYF. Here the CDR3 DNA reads TGTGCCAGCAGCGTAGCAGGGACTGGAAACACCATATATTTT. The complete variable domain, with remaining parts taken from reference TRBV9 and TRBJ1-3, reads DSGVTQTPKHLITATGQRVTLRCSPRSGDLSVYWYQQSLDQGLQFLIQYYNGEERAKGNILERFSAQQFPDLHSELNLSSLELGDSALYFCASSVAGTGNTIYFGEGSWLTVV.

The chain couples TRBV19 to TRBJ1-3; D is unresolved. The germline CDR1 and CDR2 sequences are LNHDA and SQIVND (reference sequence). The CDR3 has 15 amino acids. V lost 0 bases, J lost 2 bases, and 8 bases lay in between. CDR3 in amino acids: CASSIDTVAGNTIYF. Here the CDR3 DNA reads TGTGCCAGTAGTATAGATACAGTCGCTGGAAACACCATATATTTT.

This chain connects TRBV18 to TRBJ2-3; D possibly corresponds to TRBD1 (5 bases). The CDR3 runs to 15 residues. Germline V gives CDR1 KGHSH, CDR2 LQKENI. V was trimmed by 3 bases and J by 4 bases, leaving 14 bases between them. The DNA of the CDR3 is TGTGCCAGCTCACCCGCTCTGGCAGGGTCAGATACGCAGTATTTT. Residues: CASSPALAGSDTQYF.

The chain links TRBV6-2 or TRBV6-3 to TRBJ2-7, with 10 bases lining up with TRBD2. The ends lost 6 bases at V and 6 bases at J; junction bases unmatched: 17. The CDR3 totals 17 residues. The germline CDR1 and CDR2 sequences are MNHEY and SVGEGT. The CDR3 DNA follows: TGTGCCAGCAGCCTCCCTTCTAGCGGGAGCTTCTTTTCCGAGCAGTACTTC. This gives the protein CASSLPSSGSFFSEQYF.

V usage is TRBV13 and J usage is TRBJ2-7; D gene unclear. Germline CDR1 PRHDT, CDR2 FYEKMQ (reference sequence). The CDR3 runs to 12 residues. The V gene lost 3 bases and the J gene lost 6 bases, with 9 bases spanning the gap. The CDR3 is CASSFDTGEQYF. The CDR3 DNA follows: TGTGCCAGCAGCTTTGATACCGGCGAGCAGTACTTC.

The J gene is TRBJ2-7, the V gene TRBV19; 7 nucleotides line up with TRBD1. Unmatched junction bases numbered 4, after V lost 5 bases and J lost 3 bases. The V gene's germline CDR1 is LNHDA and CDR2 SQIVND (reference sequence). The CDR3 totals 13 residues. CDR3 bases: TGTGCCAGTAGTGTTAGACAGGGCTACGAGCAGTACTTC. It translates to CASSVRQGYEQYF.

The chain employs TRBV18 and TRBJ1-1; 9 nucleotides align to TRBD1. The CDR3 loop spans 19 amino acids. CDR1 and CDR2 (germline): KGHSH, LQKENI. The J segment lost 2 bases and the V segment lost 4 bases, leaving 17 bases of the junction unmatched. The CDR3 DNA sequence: TGTGCCAGCTCACGTGGACAGGGGTTGGTTACGTCGCCTAACACTGAAGCTTTCTTT. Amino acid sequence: CASSRGQGLVTSPNTEAFF.

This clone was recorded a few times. CDR3 bases: TGTGCCAGCAAAATACTACGAAAAGGCGGGGAGCTGTTTTTT. This sequence encodes CASKILRKGGELFF. The V gene is TRBV7-9, the J gene TRBJ2-2; D is unclear. This CDR3 has 14 amino acids. Germline CDR1 SEHNR, CDR2 FQNEAQ (reference sequence). V was pared by 7 bases and J by 7 bases, with 16 bases between.

CDR3 DNA sequence: TGTGCCAGCAGATATCTTTTGGACAGTGACCCGGACGAGCAGTACTTC. Amino acids: CASRYLLDSDPDEQYF. V is TRBV27 and J is TRBJ2-7; D might be TRBD1 (6 bases). The CDR3 loop spans 16 amino acids. Germline-derived CDR1 and CDR2 are MNHEY and SMNVEV (reference sequence). The V gene lost 6 bases and the J gene lost 5 bases, with 23 bases spanning the gap.

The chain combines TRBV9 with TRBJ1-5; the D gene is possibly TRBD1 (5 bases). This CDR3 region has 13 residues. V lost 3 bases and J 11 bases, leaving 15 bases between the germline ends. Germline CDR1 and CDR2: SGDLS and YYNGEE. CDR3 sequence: CASSADEWGAQHF. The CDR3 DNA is TGTGCCAGCAGCGCAGATGAATGGGGGGCCCAGCATTTT.